This TCR beta chain was retrieved from a study of OX40 agonist ivuxolimab in advanced cancers. At the level of the study: Hepatocellular carcinoma, melanoma, renal cell or head and neck cancer was diagnosed in the dose-escalation patients.

V shed 10 bases, J shed 4 bases, and the junction held 10 bases outside the gene matches. The CDR3 consists of 14 residues. Germline loops: CDR1 MNHNS, CDR2 SASEGT. People who had autoimmune disease history or systemic immunosuppression were excluded. The data were produced by immunoSEQ multiplex PCR, yet TCRdb's version contains in-frame clones alone and is incomplete. The sample lists about 62,000 clones, approximately 86% occurring once. Study conclusions and caveats: Normalized expansion of T-cell clones was also low for some nonresponders. Among T cells, CD8+ cells averaged more expanded clones than CD4+ cells.

Concerning this clone: The antigen is not known.

The sequence was collected from an adult with an advanced solid tumor such as melanoma, head and neck, liver or kidney cancer. The source material was CD4+ or CD8+ T cells sorted from blood, sampled in a trial of the OX40 agonist ivuxolimab. This sequence joins TRBV6-1 and TRBJ1-5; 7 bases are shared with TRBD1. In DNA form, the CDR3 reads TGTGCCACCCGACAGGGATCACTTAATCAGCCCCAGCATTTT. Amino acids: CATRQGSLNQPQHF.